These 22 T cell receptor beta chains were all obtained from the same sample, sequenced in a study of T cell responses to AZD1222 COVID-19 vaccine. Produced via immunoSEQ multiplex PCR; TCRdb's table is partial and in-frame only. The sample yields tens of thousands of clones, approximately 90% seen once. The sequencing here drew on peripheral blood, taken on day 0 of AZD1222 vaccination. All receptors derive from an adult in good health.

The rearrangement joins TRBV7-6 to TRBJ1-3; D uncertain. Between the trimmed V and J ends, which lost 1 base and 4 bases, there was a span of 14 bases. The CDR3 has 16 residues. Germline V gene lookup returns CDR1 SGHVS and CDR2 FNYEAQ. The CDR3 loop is CASSLEPEKRGNTIYF. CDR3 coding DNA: TGTGCCAGCAGCTTAGAACCGGAGAAGCGGGGAAACACCATATATTTT.

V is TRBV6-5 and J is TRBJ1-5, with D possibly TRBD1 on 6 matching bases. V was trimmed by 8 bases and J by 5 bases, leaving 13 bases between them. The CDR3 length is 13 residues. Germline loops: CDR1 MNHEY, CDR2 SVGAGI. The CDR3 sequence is CASQGSIHQPQHF. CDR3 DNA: TGTGCCAGCCAGGGGTCCATCCATCAGCCCCAGCATTTT.

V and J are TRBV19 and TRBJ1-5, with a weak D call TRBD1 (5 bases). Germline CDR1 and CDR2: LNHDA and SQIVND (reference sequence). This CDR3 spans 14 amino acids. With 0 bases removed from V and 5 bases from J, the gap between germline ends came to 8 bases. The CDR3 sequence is CASSIDLRDQPQHF. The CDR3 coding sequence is TGTGCCAGTAGTATAGATCTCAGGGATCAGCCCCAGCATTTT.

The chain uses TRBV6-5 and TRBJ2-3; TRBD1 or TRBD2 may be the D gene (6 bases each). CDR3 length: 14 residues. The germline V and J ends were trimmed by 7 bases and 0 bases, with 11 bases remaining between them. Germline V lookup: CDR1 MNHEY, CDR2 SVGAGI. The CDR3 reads CASTRGGSTDTQYF. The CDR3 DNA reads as TGTGCCAGCACACGAGGGGGGAGCACAGATACGCAGTATTTT.

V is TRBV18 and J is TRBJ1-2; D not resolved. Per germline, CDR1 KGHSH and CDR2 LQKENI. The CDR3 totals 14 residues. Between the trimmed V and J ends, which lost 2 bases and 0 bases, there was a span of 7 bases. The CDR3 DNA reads TGTGCCAGCTCACCAGGGTCGACTAACTATGGCTACACCTTC. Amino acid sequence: CASSPGSTNYGYTF.

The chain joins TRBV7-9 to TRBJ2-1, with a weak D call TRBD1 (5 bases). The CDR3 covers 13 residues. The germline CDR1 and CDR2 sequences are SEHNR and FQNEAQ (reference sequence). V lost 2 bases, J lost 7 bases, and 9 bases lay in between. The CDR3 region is CASSLSSGNEQFF. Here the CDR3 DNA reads TGTGCCAGCAGCTTATCGTCAGGGAATGAGCAGTTCTTC.

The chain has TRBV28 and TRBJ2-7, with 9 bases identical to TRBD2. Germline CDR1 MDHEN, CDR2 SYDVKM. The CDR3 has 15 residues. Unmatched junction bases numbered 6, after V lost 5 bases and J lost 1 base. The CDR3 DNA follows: TGTGCCAGCAGTCCCGCTAGCGGGGTTTCCTACGAGCAGTACTTC. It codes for CASSPASGVSYEQYF. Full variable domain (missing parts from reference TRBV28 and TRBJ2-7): DVKVTQSSRYLVKRTGEKVFLECVQDMDHENMFWYRQDPGLGLRLIYFSYDVKMKEKGDIPEGYSVSREKKERFSLILESASTNQTSMYLCASSPASGVSYEQYFGPGTRLTVT.

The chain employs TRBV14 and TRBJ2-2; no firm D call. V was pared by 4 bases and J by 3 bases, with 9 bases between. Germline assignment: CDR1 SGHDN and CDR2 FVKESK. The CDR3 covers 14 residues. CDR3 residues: CASSPTVYTGELFF. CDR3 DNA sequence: TGTGCCAGCAGCCCGACTGTATACACCGGGGAGCTGTTTTTT.

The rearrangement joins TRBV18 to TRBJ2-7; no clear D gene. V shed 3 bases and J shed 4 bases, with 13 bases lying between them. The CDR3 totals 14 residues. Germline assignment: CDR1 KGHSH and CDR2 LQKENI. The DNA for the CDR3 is TGTGCCAGCTCACCGGGATCGACCCTATACGAGCAGTACTTC. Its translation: CASSPGSTLYEQYF. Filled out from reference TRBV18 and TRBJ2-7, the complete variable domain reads NAGVMQNPRHLVRRRGQEARLRCSPMKGHSHVYWYRQLPEEGLKFMVYLQKENIIDESGMPKERFSAEFPKEGPSILRIQQVVRGDSAAYFCASSPGSTLYEQYFGPGTRLTVT.

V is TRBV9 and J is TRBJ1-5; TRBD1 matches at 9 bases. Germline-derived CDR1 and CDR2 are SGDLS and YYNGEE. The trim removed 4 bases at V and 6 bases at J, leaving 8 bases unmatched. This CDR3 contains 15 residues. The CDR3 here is CASSPGQGGTQPQHF. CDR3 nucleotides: TGTGCCAGCAGCCCGGGACAGGGCGGTACTCAGCCCCAGCATTTT. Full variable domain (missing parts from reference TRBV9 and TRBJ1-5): DSGVTQTPKHLITATGQRVTLRCSPRSGDLSVYWYQQSLDQGLQFLIQYYNGEERAKGNILERFSAQQFPDLHSELNLSSLELGDSALYFCASSPGQGGTQPQHFGDGTRLSIL.

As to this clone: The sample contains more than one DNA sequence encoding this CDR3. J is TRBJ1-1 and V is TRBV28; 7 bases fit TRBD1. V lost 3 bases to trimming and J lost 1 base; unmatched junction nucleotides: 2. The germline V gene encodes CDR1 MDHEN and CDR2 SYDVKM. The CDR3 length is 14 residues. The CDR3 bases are TGTGCCAGCAGTTTGGGGACAGCGAACACTGAAGCTTTCTTT. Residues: CASSLGTANTEAFF.

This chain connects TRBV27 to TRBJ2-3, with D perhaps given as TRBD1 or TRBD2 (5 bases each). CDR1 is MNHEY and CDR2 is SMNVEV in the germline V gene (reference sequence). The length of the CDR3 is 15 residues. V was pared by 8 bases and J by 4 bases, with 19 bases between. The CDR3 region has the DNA TGTGCCAGCCAAGGGGCTAGCACCGGCCCAGATACGCAGTATTTT. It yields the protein CASQGASTGPDTQYF.

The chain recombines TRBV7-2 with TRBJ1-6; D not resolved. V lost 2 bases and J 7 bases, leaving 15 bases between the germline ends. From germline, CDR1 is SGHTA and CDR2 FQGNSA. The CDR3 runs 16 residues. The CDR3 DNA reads TGTGCCAGCAGCTTACGGCGGGTGAAAGAAAATTCACCCCTCCACTTT. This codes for CASSLRRVKENSPLHF.

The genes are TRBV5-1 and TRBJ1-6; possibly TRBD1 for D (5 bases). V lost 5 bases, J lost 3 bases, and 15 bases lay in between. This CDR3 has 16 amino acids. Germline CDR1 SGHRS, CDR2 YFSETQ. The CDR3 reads CASSYNRDRYNSPLHF. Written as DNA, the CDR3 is TGCGCCAGCAGTTATAACCGGGACCGCTATAATTCACCCCTCCACTTT.

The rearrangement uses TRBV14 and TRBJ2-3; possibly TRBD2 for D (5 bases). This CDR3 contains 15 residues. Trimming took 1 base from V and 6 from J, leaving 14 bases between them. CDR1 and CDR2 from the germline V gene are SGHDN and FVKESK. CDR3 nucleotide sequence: TGTGCCAGCAGCCAAGTCGCCGGGGTGGTGGATACGCAGTATTTT. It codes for CASSQVAGVVDTQYF. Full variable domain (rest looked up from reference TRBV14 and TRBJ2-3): EAGVTQFPSHSVIEKGQTVTLRCDPISGHDNLYWYRRVMGKEIKFLLHFVKESKQDESGMPNNRFLAERTGGTYSTLKVQPAELEDSGVYFCASSQVAGVVDTQYFGPGTRLTVL.

CDR3: CASSLGGKSYEQYF. CDR3 bases: TGTGCCAGCAGCCTGGGGGGGAAATCCTACGAGCAGTACTTC. The chain carries TRBV7-3 and TRBJ2-7; 7 bases are a match to TRBD2. This CDR3 is built from 14 residues. The V gene's germline CDR1 is SGHTA and CDR2 FQGTGA. V trimming: 5 bases; J trimming: 1 base; junction bases outside the gene matches: 5.

The CDR3 bases are TGTGCCAGCAGCCAAGTTTTACAGAATGAAAAACTGTTTTTT. Translated, it gives CASSQVLQNEKLFF. The chain carries TRBV14 and TRBJ1-4, with D uncertain. The CDR3 runs 14 residues. CDR1 is SGHDN, CDR2 FVKESK, per germline. V was clipped by 1 base and J by 5 bases, with 8 bases between them.

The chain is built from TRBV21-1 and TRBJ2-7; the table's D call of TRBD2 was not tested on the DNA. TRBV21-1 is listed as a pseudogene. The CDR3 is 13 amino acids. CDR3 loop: CASTNSGSYEQYF. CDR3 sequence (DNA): TGTGCCAGCACCAATTCCGGCTCCTACGAGCAGTACTTC.

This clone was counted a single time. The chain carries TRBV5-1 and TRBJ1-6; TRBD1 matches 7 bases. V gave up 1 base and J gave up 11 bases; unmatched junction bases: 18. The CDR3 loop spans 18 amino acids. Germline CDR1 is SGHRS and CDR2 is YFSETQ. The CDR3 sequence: CASSLHLAQGMTRAPLHF. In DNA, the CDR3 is TGCGCCAGCAGCTTGCACCTAGCACAGGGGATGACTAGGGCACCCCTCCACTTT. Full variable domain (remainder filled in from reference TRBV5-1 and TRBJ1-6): KAGVTQTPRYLIKTRGQQVTLSCSPISGHRSVSWYQQTPGQGLQFLFEYFSETQRNKGNFPGRFSGRQFSNSRSEMNVSTLELGDSALYLCASSLHLAQGMTRAPLHFGNGTRLTVT.

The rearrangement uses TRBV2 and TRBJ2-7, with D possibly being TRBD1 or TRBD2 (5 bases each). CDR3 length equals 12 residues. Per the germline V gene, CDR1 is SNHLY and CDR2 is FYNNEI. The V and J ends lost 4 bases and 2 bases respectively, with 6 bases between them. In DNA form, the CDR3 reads TGTGCCAGCAGTGGGGGACCCTACGAGCAGTACTTC. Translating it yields CASSGGPYEQYF.

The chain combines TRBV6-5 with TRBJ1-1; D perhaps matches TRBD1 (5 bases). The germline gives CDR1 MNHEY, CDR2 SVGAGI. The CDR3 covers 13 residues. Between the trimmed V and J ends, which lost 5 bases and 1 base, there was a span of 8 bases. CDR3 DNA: TGTGCCAGCAGTCCTACAGGGAACACTGAAGCTTTCTTT. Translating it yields CASSPTGNTEAFF.

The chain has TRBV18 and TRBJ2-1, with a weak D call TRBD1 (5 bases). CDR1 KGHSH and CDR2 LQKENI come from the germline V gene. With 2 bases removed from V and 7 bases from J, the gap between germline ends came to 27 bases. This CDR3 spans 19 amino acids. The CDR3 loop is CASSPVASATGHTRNEQFF. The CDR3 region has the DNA TGTGCCAGCTCACCAGTAGCCAGCGCTACAGGACACACAAGGAATGAGCAGTTCTTC.